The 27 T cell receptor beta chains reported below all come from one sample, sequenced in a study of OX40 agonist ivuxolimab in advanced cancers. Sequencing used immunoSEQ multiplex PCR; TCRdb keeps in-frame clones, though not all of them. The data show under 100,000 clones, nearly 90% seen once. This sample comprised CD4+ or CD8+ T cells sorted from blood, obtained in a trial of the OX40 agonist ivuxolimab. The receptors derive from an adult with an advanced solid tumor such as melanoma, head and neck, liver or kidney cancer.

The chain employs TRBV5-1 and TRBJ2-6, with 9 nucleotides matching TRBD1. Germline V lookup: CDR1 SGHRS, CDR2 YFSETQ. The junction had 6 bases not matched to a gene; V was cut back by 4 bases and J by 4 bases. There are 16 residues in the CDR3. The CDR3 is CASSQGQGPGANVLTF. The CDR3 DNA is TGCGCCAGCAGCCAGGGACAGGGCCCCGGGGCCAACGTCCTGACTTTC.

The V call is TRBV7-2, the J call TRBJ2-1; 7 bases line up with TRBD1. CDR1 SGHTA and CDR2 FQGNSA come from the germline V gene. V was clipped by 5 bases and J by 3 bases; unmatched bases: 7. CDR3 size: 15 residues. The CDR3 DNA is TGTGCCAGCAGCCTATCCGGGACAGTCTACAATGAGCAGTTCTTC. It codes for CASSLSGTVYNEQFF. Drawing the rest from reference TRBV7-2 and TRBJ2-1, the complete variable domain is GAGVSQSPSNKVTEKGKDVELRCDPISGHTALYWYRQSLGQGLEFLIYFQGNSAPDKSGLPSDRFSAERTGGSVSTLTIQRTQQEDSAVYLCASSLSGTVYNEQFFGPGTRLTVL.

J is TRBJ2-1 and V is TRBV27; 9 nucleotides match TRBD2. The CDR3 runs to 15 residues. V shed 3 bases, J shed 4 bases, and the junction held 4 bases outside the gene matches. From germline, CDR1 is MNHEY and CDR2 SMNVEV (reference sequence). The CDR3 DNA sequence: TGTGCCAGCAGTTTGGGCGGGAGGGTTTACAATGAGCAGTTCTTC. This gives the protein CASSLGGRVYNEQFF.

CDR3 amino acids: CASSRQAGETQYF. In nucleotides, the CDR3 is TGTGCCAGCTCACGACAGGCGGGAGAGACCCAGTACTTC. This chain connects TRBV18 to TRBJ2-5, with D possibly being TRBD1 (6 bases). The CDR3 has 13 amino acids. The germline gives CDR1 KGHSH, CDR2 LQKENI. Trimming cost V 4 bases and J 4 bases, with 10 bases left between them.

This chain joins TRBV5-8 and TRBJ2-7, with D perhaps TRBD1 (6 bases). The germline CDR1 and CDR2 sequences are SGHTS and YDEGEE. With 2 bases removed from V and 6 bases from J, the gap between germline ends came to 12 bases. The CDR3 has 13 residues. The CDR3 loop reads CASSFIQGSEQYF. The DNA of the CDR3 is TGTGCCAGCAGCTTCATCCAGGGGTCCGAGCAGTACTTC.

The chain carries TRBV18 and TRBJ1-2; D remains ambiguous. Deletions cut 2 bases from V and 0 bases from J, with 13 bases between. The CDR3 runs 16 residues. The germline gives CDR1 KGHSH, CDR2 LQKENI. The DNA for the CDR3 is TGTGCCAGCTCACCATTACCCCCGGGTACTAACTATGGCTACACCTTC. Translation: CASSPLPPGTNYGYTF. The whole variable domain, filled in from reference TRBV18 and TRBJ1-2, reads NAGVMQNPRHLVRRRGQEARLRCSPMKGHSHVYWYRQLPEEGLKFMVYLQKENIIDESGMPKERFSAEFPKEGPSILRIQQVVRGDSAAYFCASSPLPPGTNYGYTFGSGTRLTVV.

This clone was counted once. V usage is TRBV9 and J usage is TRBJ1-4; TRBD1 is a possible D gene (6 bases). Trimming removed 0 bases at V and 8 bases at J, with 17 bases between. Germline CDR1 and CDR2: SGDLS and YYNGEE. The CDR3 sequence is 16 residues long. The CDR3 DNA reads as TGTGCCAGCAGCGTAGAGGGGGGGTCAGAAGGCGAAAAACTGTTTTTT. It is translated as CASSVEGGSEGEKLFF. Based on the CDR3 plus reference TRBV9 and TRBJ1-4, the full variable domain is DSGVTQTPKHLITATGQRVTLRCSPRSGDLSVYWYQQSLDQGLQFLIQYYNGEERAKGNILERFSAQQFPDLHSELNLSSLELGDSALYFCASSVEGGSEGEKLFFGSGTQLSVL.

This chain's CDR3 is CASSILREGATYTF. The CDR3 DNA follows: TGTGCCAGTAGTATTTTAAGGGAGGGGGCGACCTACACCTTC. The chain combines TRBV19 with TRBJ1-2, with 7 bases that match TRBD1. Germline-derived CDR1 and CDR2 are LNHDA and SQIVND (reference sequence). The CDR3 totals 14 residues. The V gene end was trimmed by 3 bases and the J gene end by 10 bases; junction bases not matched to a gene: 11.

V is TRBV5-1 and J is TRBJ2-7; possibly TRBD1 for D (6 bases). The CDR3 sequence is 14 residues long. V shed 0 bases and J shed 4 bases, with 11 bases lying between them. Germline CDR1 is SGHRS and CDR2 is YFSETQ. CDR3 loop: CASSLDREKYEQYF. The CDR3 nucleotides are TGCGCCAGCAGCTTGGACAGGGAAAAATACGAGCAGTACTTC.

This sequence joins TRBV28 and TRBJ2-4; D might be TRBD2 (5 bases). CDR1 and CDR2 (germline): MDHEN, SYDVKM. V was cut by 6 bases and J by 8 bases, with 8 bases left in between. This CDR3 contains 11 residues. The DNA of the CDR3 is TGTGCCAGCAGCCTGAGGGACATTCAGTACTTC. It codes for CASSLRDIQYF.

The CDR3 sequence: CAWSLGPQDQFYEQYF. CDR3 bases: TGTGCCTGGAGTTTGGGGCCACAGGATCAGTTCTACGAGCAGTACTTC. J is TRBJ2-7 and V is TRBV30; D possibly corresponds to TRBD1 (5 bases). Trimming shortened V by 2 bases and J by 3 bases, and 20 bases separated the two germline ends. From germline, CDR1 is GTSNPN and CDR2 SVGIG (reference sequence). The length of the CDR3 is 16 residues.

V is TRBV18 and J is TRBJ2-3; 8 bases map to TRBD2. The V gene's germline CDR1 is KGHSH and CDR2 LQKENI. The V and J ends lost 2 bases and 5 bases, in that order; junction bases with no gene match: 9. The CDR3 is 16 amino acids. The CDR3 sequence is CASSPGLAGGEDTQYF. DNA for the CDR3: TGTGCCAGCTCACCAGGACTAGCAGGAGGTGAAGATACGCAGTATTTT.

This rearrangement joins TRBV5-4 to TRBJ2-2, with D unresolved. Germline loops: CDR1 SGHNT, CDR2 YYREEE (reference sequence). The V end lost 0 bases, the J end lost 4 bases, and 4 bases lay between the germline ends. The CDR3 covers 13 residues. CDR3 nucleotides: TGTGCCAGCAGCTTGGAACTCACCGGGGAGCTGTTTTTT. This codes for CASSLELTGELFF. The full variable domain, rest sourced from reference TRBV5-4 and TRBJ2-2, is ETGVTQSPTHLIKTRGQQVTLRCSSQSGHNTVSWYQQALGQGPQFIFQYYREEENGRGNFPPRFSGLQFPNYSSELNVNALELDDSALYLCASSLELTGELFFGEGSRLTVL.

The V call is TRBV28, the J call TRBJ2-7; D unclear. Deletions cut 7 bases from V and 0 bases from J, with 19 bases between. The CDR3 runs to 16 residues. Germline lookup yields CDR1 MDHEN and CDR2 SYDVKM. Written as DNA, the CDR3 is TGTGCCAGCAATGGTATGGGTCTTCCCCTCTCCTACGAGCAGTACTTC. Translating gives CASNGMGLPLSYEQYF.

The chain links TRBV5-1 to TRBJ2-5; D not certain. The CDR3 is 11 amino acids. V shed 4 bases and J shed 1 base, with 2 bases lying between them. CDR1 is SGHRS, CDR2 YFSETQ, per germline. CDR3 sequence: CASSGQETQYF. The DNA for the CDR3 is TGCGCCAGCAGCGGCCAAGAGACCCAGTACTTC.

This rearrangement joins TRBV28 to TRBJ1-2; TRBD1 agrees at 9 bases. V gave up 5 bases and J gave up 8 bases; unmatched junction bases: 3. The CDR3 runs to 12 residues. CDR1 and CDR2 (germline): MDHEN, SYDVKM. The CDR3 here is CASSGTGRGYTF. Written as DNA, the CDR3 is TGTGCCAGCAGTGGGACAGGGCGGGGCTACACCTTC.

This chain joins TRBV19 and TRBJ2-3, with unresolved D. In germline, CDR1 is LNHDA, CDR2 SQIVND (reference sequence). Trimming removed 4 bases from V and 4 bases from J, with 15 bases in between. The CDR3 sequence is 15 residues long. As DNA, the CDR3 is TGTGCCAGTAGTAGAGGTCTGGGGTGGGCAGATACGCAGTATTTT. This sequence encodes CASSRGLGWADTQYF.

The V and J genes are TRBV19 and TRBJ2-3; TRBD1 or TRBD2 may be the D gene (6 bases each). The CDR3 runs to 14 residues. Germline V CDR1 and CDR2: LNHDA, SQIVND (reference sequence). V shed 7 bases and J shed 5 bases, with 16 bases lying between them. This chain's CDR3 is CASTVSGAGDTQYF. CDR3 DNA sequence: TGTGCCAGTACGGTATCGGGGGCGGGAGATACGCAGTATTTT.

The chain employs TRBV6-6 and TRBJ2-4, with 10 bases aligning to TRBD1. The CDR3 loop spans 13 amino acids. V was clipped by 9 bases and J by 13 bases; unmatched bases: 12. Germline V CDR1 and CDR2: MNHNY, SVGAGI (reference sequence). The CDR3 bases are TGTGCCAGTACTCCGGGACAGGGGTTCACCCAGTACTTC. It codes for CASTPGQGFTQYF.

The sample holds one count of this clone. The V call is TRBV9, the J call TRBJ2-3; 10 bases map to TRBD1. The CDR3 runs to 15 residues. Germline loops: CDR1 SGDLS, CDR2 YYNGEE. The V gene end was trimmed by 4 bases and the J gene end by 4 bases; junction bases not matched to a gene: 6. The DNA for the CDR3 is TGTGCCAGCAGCCCCGGGGGACAGGGGCCAGATACGCAGTATTTT. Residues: CASSPGGQGPDTQYF.

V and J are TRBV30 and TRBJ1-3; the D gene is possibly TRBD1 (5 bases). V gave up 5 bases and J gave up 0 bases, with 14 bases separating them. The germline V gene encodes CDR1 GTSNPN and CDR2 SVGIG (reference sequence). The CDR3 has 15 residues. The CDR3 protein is CAWSELGGSGNTIYF. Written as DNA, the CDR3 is TGTGCCTGGTCGGAGCTGGGGGGCTCTGGAAACACCATATATTTT. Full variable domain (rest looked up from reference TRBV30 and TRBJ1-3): SQTIHQWPATLVQPVGSPLSLECTVEGTSNPNLYWYRQAAGRGLQLLFYSVGIGQISSEVPQNLSASRPQDRQFILSSKKLLLSDSGFYLCAWSELGGSGNTIYFGEGSWLTVV.

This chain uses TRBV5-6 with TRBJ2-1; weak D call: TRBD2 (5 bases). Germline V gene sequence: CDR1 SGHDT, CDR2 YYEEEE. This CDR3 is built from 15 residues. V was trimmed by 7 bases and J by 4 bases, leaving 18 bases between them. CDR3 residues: CASLSGGSLYNEQFF. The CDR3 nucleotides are TGTGCCAGCTTGAGCGGAGGCTCCCTTTACAATGAGCAGTTCTTC.

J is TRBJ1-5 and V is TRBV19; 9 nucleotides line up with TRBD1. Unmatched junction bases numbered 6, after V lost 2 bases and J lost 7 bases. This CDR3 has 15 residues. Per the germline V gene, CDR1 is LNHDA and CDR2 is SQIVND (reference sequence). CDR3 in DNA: TGTGCCAGTAGTATAACAGGGGGCGAGGGACAGCCCCAGCATTTT. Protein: CASSITGGEGQPQHF.

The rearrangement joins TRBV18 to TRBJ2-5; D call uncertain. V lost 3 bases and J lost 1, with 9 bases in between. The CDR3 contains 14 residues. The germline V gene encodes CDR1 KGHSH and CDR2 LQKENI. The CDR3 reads CASSPGGVQETQYF. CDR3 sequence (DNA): TGTGCCAGCTCACCGGGCGGAGTCCAAGAGACCCAGTACTTC.

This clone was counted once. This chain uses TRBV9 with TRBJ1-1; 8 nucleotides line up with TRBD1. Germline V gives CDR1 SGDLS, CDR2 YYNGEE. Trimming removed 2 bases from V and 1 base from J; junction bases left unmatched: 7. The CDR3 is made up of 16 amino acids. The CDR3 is CASSVSGGGGNTEAFF. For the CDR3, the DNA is TGTGCCAGCAGCGTCTCAGGGGGCGGAGGGAACACTGAAGCTTTCTTT.

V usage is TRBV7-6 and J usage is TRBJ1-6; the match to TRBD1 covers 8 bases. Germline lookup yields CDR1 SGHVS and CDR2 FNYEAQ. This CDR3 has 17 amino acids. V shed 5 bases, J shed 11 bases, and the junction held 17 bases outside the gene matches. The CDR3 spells CASSPRDRTIGWTPLHF. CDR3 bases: TGTGCCAGCAGCCCCAGGGACAGGACAATAGGTTGGACACCCCTCCACTTT.

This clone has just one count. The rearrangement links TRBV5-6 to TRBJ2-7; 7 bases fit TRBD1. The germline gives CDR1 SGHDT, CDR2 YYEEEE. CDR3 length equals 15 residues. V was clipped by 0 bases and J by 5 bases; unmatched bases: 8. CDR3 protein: CASSLVPTGVDEQYF. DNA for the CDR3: TGTGCCAGCAGCTTGGTCCCAACAGGGGTAGACGAGCAGTACTTC. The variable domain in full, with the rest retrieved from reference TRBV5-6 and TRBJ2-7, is DAGVTQSPTHLIKTRGQQVTLRCSPKSGHDTVSWYQQALGQGPQFIFQYYEEEERQRGNFPDRFSGHQFPNYSSELNVNALLLGDSALYLCASSLVPTGVDEQYFGPGTRLTVT.